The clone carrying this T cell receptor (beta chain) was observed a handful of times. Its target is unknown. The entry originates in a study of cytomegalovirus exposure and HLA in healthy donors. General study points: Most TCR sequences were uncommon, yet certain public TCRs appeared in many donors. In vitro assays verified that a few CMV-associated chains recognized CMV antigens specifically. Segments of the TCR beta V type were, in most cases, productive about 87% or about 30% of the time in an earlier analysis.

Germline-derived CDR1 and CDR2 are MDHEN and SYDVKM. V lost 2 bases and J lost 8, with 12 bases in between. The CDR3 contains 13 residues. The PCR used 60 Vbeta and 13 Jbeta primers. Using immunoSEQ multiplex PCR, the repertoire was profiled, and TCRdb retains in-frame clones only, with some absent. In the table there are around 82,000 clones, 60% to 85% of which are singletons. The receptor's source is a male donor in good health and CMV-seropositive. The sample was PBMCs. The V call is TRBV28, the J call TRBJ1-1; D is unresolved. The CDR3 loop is CASSLEQVSEAFF. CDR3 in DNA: TGTGCCAGCAGTTTAGAGCAGGTGTCCGAAGCTTTCTTT.